This T cell receptor beta chain comes out of a study of identical twins. Findings of the study overall: Out-of-frame alpha sequences common to twins exhibited a surplus of low generation probability.

Template switching added a universal primer binding site, and final cDNA carried unique molecular identifiers. TCRdb independently ran MiXCR on the 5' RACE reads; one entry per CDR3 protein. Among around 490,000 distinct CDR3 sequences listed, approximately 20% were seen once. This clonotype was observed a handful of times. The antigen remains unidentified. Germline V gene lookup returns CDR1 ENHRY and CDR2 SYGVKD. V lost 0 bases, J lost 0 bases, and 12 bases lay in between. The CDR3 loop spans 16 amino acids. These same records also appear under a second study, on yellow fever vaccine responses in identical twins.

Material: CD4+ T cells sorted from blood. The V and J genes are TRBV10-3 and TRBJ2-7; D possibly corresponds to TRBD2 (6 bases). This sequence was found in a woman aged 18-29 years in good health. CDR3 in amino acids: CAISESRVAASYEQYF. The CDR3 nucleotides read TGTGCCATCAGTGAGTCGAGGGTAGCGGCCTCCTACGAGCAGTACTTC.